The clone carrying this T cell receptor beta chain appeared a few times. Germline assignment: CDR1 SQVTM and CDR2 ANQGSEA. V shed 1 base and J shed 6 bases, with 10 bases lying between them. The CDR3 sequence is 13 residues long. This specimen belongs to a study of type 1 regulatory T cells. Study-level background: T-allo10 is a Tr1-enriched, alloantigen-specific CD4 T cell product made in vitro.

One entry per CDR3 protein results from TCRdb running MiXCR on the reads. The top ten hold less than 2.5% of the sample, which has 80,000 to 100,000 distinct CDR3 sequences, roughly 30% seen once. The receptor comes from a human donor in good health. Specimen: CD4+ T cells, either the whole sample or a sorted fraction (not recorded which). The chain joins TRBV29-1 to TRBJ2-1; D is ambiguous. CDR3 in DNA: TGCAGCGTTGAAGGGCAGGCCCTCAATGAGCAGTTCTTC. Translated, it gives CSVEGQALNEQFF.